Each of the 20 T cell receptor beta chains below was sequenced from the same sample in a study of shared clonotypes between healthy human individuals. Repertoires were generated with immunoSEQ multiplex PCR, while TCRdb's copy carries only in-frame clones and drops some. Of roughly 1.5 million clones listed, 98% are singletons. Sequencing was carried out using naive CD4+ T cells sorted from blood. The sample's subset: CD45RA+ positively selected. The receptors here all came from a man aged 30 to 45 in good health.

The chain links TRBV21-1 to TRBJ2-1; TRBD2, the table's D call, lacks a check against the DNA. TRBV21-1 is marked as a pseudogene. The CDR3 loop spans 19 amino acids. As DNA, the CDR3 is TGTGCCAGCAGCAAAGAGGTGTCTAGCGGGAGGGCCAGTCGGTATGAGCAGTTCTTC. Residues: CASSKEVSSGRASRYEQFF.

V usage is TRBV7-2 and J usage is TRBJ2-7; weak D call: TRBD1 (6 bases). In germline, CDR1 is SGHTA, CDR2 FQGNSA. V lost 3 bases, J lost 3 bases, and 15 bases lay in between. CDR3 length equals 15 residues. CDR3 coding DNA: TGTGCCAGCAGCTTCTCGCCGGGACACGACTACGAGCAGTACTTC. It encodes CASSFSPGHDYEQYF. The full variable domain, with the rest looked up from reference TRBV7-2 and TRBJ2-7, is GAGVSQSPSNKVTEKGKDVELRCDPISGHTALYWYRQSLGQGLEFLIYFQGNSAPDKSGLPSDRFSAERTGGSVSTLTIQRTQQEDSAVYLCASSFSPGHDYEQYFGPGTRLTVT.

V gene TRBV5-1 combines with J gene TRBJ2-3; D uncertain. Germline values: CDR1 SGHRS, CDR2 YFSETQ. The length of the CDR3 is 14 residues. Trimming left V 5 bases short and J 4 bases short, with 14 bases between. This CDR3 reads CASRSRPGADTQYF. Written as DNA, the CDR3 is TGCGCCAGCAGGTCTAGGCCCGGAGCAGATACGCAGTATTTT.

For this clone: Other DNA sequences of this sample code for an identical CDR3. The chain recombines TRBV7-2 with TRBJ1-2; the D gene is possibly TRBD1 (5 bases). CDR1 is SGHTA, CDR2 FQGNSA, per germline. The CDR3 has 14 residues. Deletions cut 2 bases from V and 2 bases from J, with 9 bases between. The CDR3 reads CASSLFQGNYGYTF. The CDR3 DNA reads TGTGCCAGCAGCTTATTTCAGGGCAACTATGGCTACACCTTC.

V is TRBV10-3 and J is TRBJ2-7, with 10 bases identical to TRBD2. V was clipped by 6 bases and J by 0 bases; unmatched bases: 2. Germline CDR1 ENHRY, CDR2 SYGVKD. The CDR3 is 14 residues long. This chain's CDR3 is CAIRTSGNSYEQYF. The DNA of the CDR3 is TGTGCCATCAGAACTAGCGGGAACTCCTACGAGCAGTACTTC.

V gene TRBV28 combines with J gene TRBJ1-1; TRBD1 is a possible D gene (5 bases). The CDR3 spans 13 residues. Germline V gene sequence: CDR1 MDHEN, CDR2 SYDVKM. With 9 bases removed from V and 1 base from J, the gap between germline ends came to 12 bases. The CDR3 loop is CASGSGRNTEAFF. In nucleotides, the CDR3 is TGTGCCAGTGGATCAGGGAGGAACACTGAAGCTTTCTTT. The full variable domain, rest sourced from reference TRBV28 and TRBJ1-1, is DVKVTQSSRYLVKRTGEKVFLECVQDMDHENMFWYRQDPGLGLRLIYFSYDVKMKEKGDIPEGYSVSREKKERFSLILESASTNQTSMYLCASGSGRNTEAFFGQGTRLTVV.

The J gene is TRBJ2-1, the V gene TRBV4-3; 13 bases line up with TRBD2. The CDR3 length is 19 residues. After removal of 4 bases from V and 4 bases from J, the junction contained 13 bases not matched to a gene. CDR1 is LGHNA and CDR2 is YSLEER in the germline V gene. CDR3 bases: TGCGCCAGCAGCCGTAGACTAGCGGGAGGTACAAAGAATTACAATGAGCAGTTCTTC. Its protein is CASSRRLAGGTKNYNEQFF.

This clone was detected once. V is TRBV11-1 and J is TRBJ2-7; 9 bases fit TRBD1. The CDR3 extends over 15 amino acids. The germline CDR1 and CDR2 sequences are SGHAT and FQDESV (reference sequence). With 5 bases clipped from V and 3 bases from J, the junction kept 8 bases outside the gene matches. The CDR3 is CASSKVRGQGYEQYF. CDR3 bases: TGTGCCAGCAGCAAAGTCCGGGGACAGGGCTACGAGCAGTACTTC.

This clone was detected once. The J gene is TRBJ1-3, the V gene TRBV6-1; perhaps TRBD1 as D (6 bases). The CDR3 totals 15 residues. CDR1 MNHNS and CDR2 SASEGT come from the germline V gene. Trimming took off 7 bases at V and 1 base at J, with 14 bases between the two ends. The CDR3: CASIIIQGSGNTIYF. For the CDR3, the DNA is TGTGCCAGCATCATCATACAGGGTTCTGGAAACACCATATATTTT.

DNA for the CDR3: TGTGCCTGGGACGAGGGAATAGCCAAAAACATTCAGTACTTC. As protein: CAWDEGIAKNIQYF. The V gene is TRBV30, the J gene TRBJ2-4; a possible D gene is TRBD2 (5 bases). CDR1 and CDR2 (germline): GTSNPN, SVGIG (reference sequence). The CDR3 runs 14 residues. V was trimmed by 5 bases and J by 0 bases, leaving 11 bases between them.

The chain combines TRBV6-6 with TRBJ1-5; D remains unclear. V shed 0 bases and J shed 6 bases, with 9 bases lying between them. CDR1 and CDR2 from the germline V gene are MNHNY and SVGAGI (reference sequence). The length of the CDR3 is 14 residues. CDR3: CASSYSGDLQPQHF. CDR3 nucleotides: TGTGCCAGCAGTTACTCTGGGGATCTTCAGCCCCAGCATTTT.

V is TRBV2 and J is TRBJ1-2, with D perhaps matching TRBD1 (5 bases). V dropped 6 bases and J dropped 5 bases, with 22 bases sitting between them. The CDR3 is 16 amino acids. The germline CDR1 and CDR2 sequences are SNHLY and FYNNEI. DNA for the CDR3: TGTGCCAGCAGGCTTTCTTTCCGGGACGGGCGATATGGCTACACCTTC. Residues: CASRLSFRDGRYGYTF. Complete variable domain (other parts from reference TRBV2 and TRBJ1-2): EPEVTQTPSHQVTQMGQEVILRCVPISNHLYFYWYRQILGQKVEFLVSFYNNEISEKSEIFDDQFSVERPDGSNFTLKIRSTKLEDSAMYFCASRLSFRDGRYGYTFGSGTRLTVV.

The CDR3 protein is CAWGQGANQPQHF. The CDR3 nucleotides are TGTGCCTGGGGACAGGGGGCTAATCAGCCCCAGCATTTT. This sequence joins TRBV30 and TRBJ1-5; 11 nucleotides line up with TRBD1. Germline lookup yields CDR1 GTSNPN and CDR2 SVGIG (reference sequence). Trimming cost V 5 bases and J 4 bases; bases outside gene matches: 1. This CDR3 has 13 amino acids. Supplemented by reference TRBV30 and TRBJ1-5, the full variable domain reads SQTIHQWPATLVQPVGSPLSLECTVEGTSNPNLYWYRQAAGRGLQLLFYSVGIGQISSEVPQNLSASRPQDRQFILSSKKLLLSDSGFYLCAWGQGANQPQHFGDGTRLSIL.

V gene TRBV7-9 combines with J gene TRBJ1-2; D is ambiguous. The CDR3 runs to 14 residues. V was shortened by 2 bases and J by 4 bases, with 11 bases between the two germline ends. Germline-derived CDR1 and CDR2 are SEHNR and FQNEAQ (reference sequence). CDR3 protein: CASSLKGGGYGYTF. Here the CDR3 DNA reads TGTGCCAGCAGCTTAAAGGGAGGCGGCTATGGCTACACCTTC.

V usage is TRBV5-1 and J usage is TRBJ2-1, with D possibly TRBD1 on 7 matching bases. V dropped 7 bases and J dropped 6 bases, with 17 bases sitting between them. This CDR3 is 14 amino acids long. The germline gives CDR1 SGHRS, CDR2 YFSETQ. The CDR3 protein is CASQEGAIINEQFF. The CDR3 DNA sequence: TGCGCCAGCCAGGAGGGGGCGATAATCAATGAGCAGTTCTTC.

The V and J genes are TRBV5-1 and TRBJ1-1, with 7 positions matching TRBD1. The trim removed 0 bases at V and 3 bases at J, leaving 8 bases unmatched. CDR1 and CDR2 from the germline V gene are SGHRS and YFSETQ. The CDR3 is made up of 16 amino acids. The CDR3 DNA follows: TGCGCCAGCAGCTTGGGACAGGGAGGTTACCACACTGAAGCTTTCTTT. It translates to CASSLGQGGYHTEAFF.

This chain joins TRBV10-1 and TRBJ2-7; TRBD2 agrees at 8 bases. CDR1 and CDR2 (germline): WNHNN, SYGVQD (reference sequence). The CDR3 length is 14 residues. The ends lost 6 bases at V and 3 bases at J; junction bases unmatched: 7. The CDR3 DNA reads TGCGCCAGCAGCGCGGGACTAGTTGGCTACGAGCAGTACTTC. It encodes CASSAGLVGYEQYF.

The rearrangement links TRBV7-2 to TRBJ2-1; D might be TRBD2 (6 bases). The CDR3 spans 16 residues. CDR1 and CDR2 from the germline V gene are SGHTA and FQGNSA. The V end was cut by 0 bases, the J end by 4 bases, with 13 bases between. CDR3 bases: TGTGCCAGCAGCTTAGCTCGGCTAGCGCGTTACAATGAGCAGTTCTTC. Its protein product is CASSLARLARYNEQFF. Full variable domain (remainder filled in from reference TRBV7-2 and TRBJ2-1): GAGVSQSPSNKVTEKGKDVELRCDPISGHTALYWYRQSLGQGLEFLIYFQGNSAPDKSGLPSDRFSAERTGGSVSTLTIQRTQQEDSAVYLCASSLARLARYNEQFFGPGTRLTVL.

This chain joins TRBV7-3 and TRBJ2-1; D unclear. Per germline, CDR1 SGHTA and CDR2 FQGTGA. There are 14 residues in the CDR3. Between the trimmed V and J ends, which lost 6 bases and 4 bases, there was a span of 13 bases. In DNA form, the CDR3 reads TGTGCCAGCAGTACCTCCGGACCTTACAATGAGCAGTTCTTC. Amino acid sequence: CASSTSGPYNEQFF.

The chain combines TRBV4-2 with TRBJ2-6; D not certain. The germline CDR1 and CDR2 sequences are LGHNA and YNFKEQ. CDR3 size: 18 residues. The V and J ends lost 0 bases and 0 bases respectively, with 12 bases between them. CDR3 sequence reads: CASSQDPMPNSGANVLTF. The CDR3 DNA sequence: TGTGCCAGCAGCCAAGACCCCATGCCGAACTCTGGGGCCAACGTCCTGACTTTC.